The 20 T cell receptor beta chains presented below share a single source sample, sequenced in a study of Ad26.COV2.S vaccination and SARS-CoV-2 variants. Sequenced by immunoSEQ multiplex PCR; TCRdb stores in-frame clones only, minus some. The sample holds about 410,000 clones, 88% seen once. The treatment denotes: 15 to 20 received Ad26.COV2.S at low or high dose, single or two shots; about 5 received placebo; per-sample allocation not given. Vaccine and placebo recipients were sampled on day 63 after the first injection. The source material was peripheral blood, sampled in a trial of Ad26.COV2.S vaccine versus placebo. The receptors derive from a person between 18 and 60 years old who received the Ad26.COV2.S COVID-19 vaccine or a placebo.

This chain joins TRBV7-9 and TRBJ1-3, with D perhaps matching TRBD1 (6 bases). V was shortened by 2 bases and J by 0 bases, with 11 bases between the two germline ends. The germline CDR1 and CDR2 sequences are SEHNR and FQNEAQ (reference sequence). CDR3 length equals 16 residues. CDR3 residues: CASSLRGGTSGNTIYF. The CDR3 nucleotides are TGTGCCAGCAGCTTAAGGGGGGGGACCTCTGGAAACACCATATATTTT.

This chain connects TRBV5-8 to TRBJ2-5; 9 bases line up with TRBD1. J gave up 2 bases and V 4 bases, and 18 bases lay outside the gene matches. Germline-derived CDR1 and CDR2 are SGHTS and YDEGEE. The CDR3 has 19 amino acids. This chain's CDR3 is CASSQPPDFAGTGQETQYF. CDR3 DNA sequence: TGTGCCAGCAGCCAGCCCCCCGATTTCGCCGGGACAGGGCAAGAGACCCAGTACTTC.

The J gene is TRBJ2-1, the V gene TRBV2; 13 bases are a match to TRBD2. From germline, CDR1 is SNHLY and CDR2 FYNNEI. J lost 5 bases, V lost 5 bases, and 3 bases had no gene match. The CDR3 has 15 residues. CDR3: CASSWGTSGDNEQFF. DNA of the CDR3: TGTGCCAGCAGTTGGGGGACTAGCGGGGACAATGAGCAGTTCTTC.

The chain employs TRBV6-5 and TRBJ1-2; D unresolved. The germline V gene has CDR1 MNHEY and CDR2 SVGAGI. Trimming took off 4 bases at V and 0 bases at J, with 12 bases between the two ends. This CDR3 spans 15 amino acids. In DNA, the CDR3 is TGTGCCAGCAGTTCCCTTCTAACACCTAACTATGGCTACACCTTC. This gives the protein CASSSLLTPNYGYTF.

This sequence joins TRBV3-1 (or the pseudogene TRBV3-2) and TRBJ2-2; TRBD2 is a possible D gene (7 bases). The V end lost 0 bases, the J end lost 6 bases, and 20 bases lay between the germline ends. CDR3 length: 18 amino acids. Germline loops: CDR1 LGHDT, CDR2 YNNKEL (reference sequence). DNA for the CDR3: TGTGCCAGCAGCCAAGATCTTATGGGCGGGGGCCCCCCCGGGGAGCTGTTTTTT. It encodes CASSQDLMGGGPPGELFF.

The rearrangement joins TRBV29-1 to TRBJ2-2; 7 nucleotides agree with TRBD1. The CDR3 contains 13 residues. Germline CDR1 reads SQVTM; CDR2 reads ANQGSEA. Unmatched junction bases numbered 2, after V lost 3 bases and J lost 4 bases. The CDR3 region has the DNA TGCAGCGTTGAGGACAGGATCACCGGGGAGCTGTTTTTT. Its protein is CSVEDRITGELFF.

V and J are TRBV5-6 and TRBJ2-1, with 11 bases matching TRBD2. The CDR3 spans 16 residues. The germline V gene encodes CDR1 SGHDT and CDR2 YYEEEE. Unmatched junction bases numbered 3, after V lost 0 bases and J lost 4 bases. CDR3 protein: CASSLVTSGAYNEQFF. CDR3 bases: TGTGCCAGCAGCTTGGTGACTAGCGGGGCATACAATGAGCAGTTCTTC.

This clone was counted at least ten times. The genes are TRBV19 and TRBJ1-6; D gene uncertain. Germline CDR1 reads LNHDA; CDR2 reads SQIVND (reference sequence). The CDR3 is 16 amino acids. Trimming left V 6 bases short and J 7 bases short, with 19 bases between. The CDR3 protein is CASSPTGSLLNSPLHF. CDR3 bases: TGTGCCAGTAGCCCCACTGGGAGCCTCCTGAATTCACCCCTCCACTTT. Full variable domain (rest looked up from reference TRBV19 and TRBJ1-6): DGGITQSPKYLFRKEGQNVTLSCEQNLNHDAMYWYRQDPGQGLRLIYYSQIVNDFQKGDIAEGYSVSREKKESFPLTVTSAQKNPTAFYLCASSPTGSLLNSPLHFGNGTRLTVT.

Only one count was recorded for this clone. The V call is TRBV6-5, the J call TRBJ2-2; D gene uncertain. CDR1 and CDR2 (germline): MNHEY, SVGAGI. This CDR3 has 12 amino acids. V lost 3 bases to trimming and J lost 5 bases, with 4 bases between them. CDR3 sequence (DNA): TGTGCCAGCAGTTATACAACCGGGGAGCTGTTTTTT. Its protein product is CASSYTTGELFF.

The rearrangement uses TRBV6-5 and TRBJ2-1; D is uncertain. The CDR3 runs to 12 residues. The germline V gene has CDR1 MNHEY and CDR2 SVGAGI. V was trimmed by 10 bases and J by 4 bases, leaving 11 bases between them. CDR3 bases: TGTGCCACAGCGTCGCGGTACAATGAGCAGTTCTTC. Translation gives CATASRYNEQFF.

This chain links TRBV18 with TRBJ1-1; TRBD1 is a possible D gene (6 bases). CDR1 and CDR2 from the germline V gene are KGHSH and LQKENI. The V end lost 2 bases, the J end lost 4 bases, and 14 bases lay between the germline ends. The CDR3 runs 15 residues. The CDR3 loop reads CASSPYSGVSTEAFF. CDR3 in DNA: TGTGCCAGCTCACCATACTCAGGGGTAAGCACTGAAGCTTTCTTT.

The rearrangement joins TRBV30 to TRBJ1-5; D is possibly TRBD1 (6 bases). The length of the CDR3 is 14 residues. Trimming left V 4 bases short and J 3 bases short, with 13 bases between. Germline assignment: CDR1 GTSNPN and CDR2 SVGIG (reference sequence). This CDR3 is CAWNEQGYNQPQHF. CDR3 coding DNA: TGTGCCTGGAACGAACAGGGATACAATCAGCCCCAGCATTTT.

This sequence joins TRBV2 and TRBJ1-2; maybe TRBD1 (6 bases). The CDR3 is 11 amino acids. Germline V gene data show CDR1 as SNHLY and CDR2 as FYNNEI. V was pared by 8 bases and J by 9 bases, with 13 bases between. The CDR3 DNA reads as TGTGCCAGCCCCCCGGGACACAGCTACACCTTC. This encodes CASPPGHSYTF. The full variable domain, its missing parts supplied by reference TRBV2 and TRBJ1-2, is EPEVTQTPSHQVTQMGQEVILRCVPISNHLYFYWYRQILGQKVEFLVSFYNNEISEKSEIFDDQFSVERPDGSNFTLKIRSTKLEDSAMYFCASPPGHSYTFGSGTRLTVV.

The chain couples TRBV10-3 to TRBJ2-2; D is uncertain. The germline V gene has CDR1 ENHRY and CDR2 SYGVKD. Trimming removed 4 bases from V and 1 base from J, with 10 bases in between. This CDR3 comprises 15 residues. The CDR3 protein is CAISVSGGNTGELFF. DNA for the CDR3: TGTGCCATCAGTGTTTCCGGCGGGAACACCGGGGAGCTGTTTTTT.

This clone appeared a single time. The V call is TRBV11-2, the J call TRBJ1-1, with TRBD1 matching over 7 bases. This CDR3 is built from 12 residues. Trimming cost V 4 bases and J 8 bases; bases outside gene matches: 4. Germline loops: CDR1 SGHAT, CDR2 FQNNGV. Written as DNA, the CDR3 is TGTGCCAGCAGCTCCAAGGGACAGGAAGCTTTCTTT. Translation: CASSSKGQEAFF.

This clone was detected only once. Other DNA sequences within the sample encode an identical CDR3. V gene TRBV7-9 combines with J gene TRBJ1-1, with D hard to call. Germline V lookup: CDR1 SEHNR, CDR2 FQNEAQ (reference sequence). V was cut by 4 bases and J by 6 bases, with 12 bases left in between. CDR3 length equals 13 residues. In DNA, the CDR3 is TGTGCCAGCAGCTACGGGCCCGGCCCTGAAGCTTTCTTT. Protein product: CASSYGPGPEAFF.

This chain uses TRBV18 with TRBJ1-1, with TRBD1 matching 7 bases. Germline CDR1 reads KGHSH; CDR2 reads LQKENI. The V gene end was trimmed by 1 base and the J gene end by 0 bases; junction bases not matched to a gene: 5. The CDR3 contains 16 residues. In DNA form, the CDR3 reads TGTGCCAGCTCACCACAGGGACAGACAATGAACACTGAAGCTTTCTTT. Its protein product is CASSPQGQTMNTEAFF. The full variable domain, with the rest looked up from reference TRBV18 and TRBJ1-1, is NAGVMQNPRHLVRRRGQEARLRCSPMKGHSHVYWYRQLPEEGLKFMVYLQKENIIDESGMPKERFSAEFPKEGPSILRIQQVVRGDSAAYFCASSPQGQTMNTEAFFGQGTRLTVV.

The sample holds many counts of this clone. The chain uses TRBV7-9 and TRBJ1-5; no clear D. Trimming removed 0 bases at V and 3 bases at J, with 9 bases between. Germline V gene sequence: CDR1 SEHNR, CDR2 FQNEAQ (reference sequence). This CDR3 is built from 15 residues. CDR3 residues: CASSLAVGPNQPQHF. DNA for the CDR3: TGTGCCAGCAGCTTAGCGGTCGGTCCCAATCAGCCCCAGCATTTT.

The chain uses TRBV18 and TRBJ2-7; 7 bases are a match to TRBD1. The CDR3 spans 16 residues. V lost 2 bases to trimming and J lost 2 bases; unmatched junction nucleotides: 9. Germline-derived CDR1 and CDR2 are KGHSH and LQKENI. CDR3 DNA sequence: TGTGCCAGCTCACCAAACAAGGACAGGACCGCCTACGAGCAGTACTTC. It translates to CASSPNKDRTAYEQYF.

V gene TRBV27 combines with J gene TRBJ1-1; D not certain. Trimming removed 1 base from V and 0 bases from J, with 15 bases in between. The length of the CDR3 is 17 residues. Germline V gene sequence: CDR1 MNHEY, CDR2 SMNVEV (reference sequence). The CDR3 DNA reads TGTGCCAGCAGTTTATTAGGTAAGCGGGATATGAACACTGAAGCTTTCTTT. It yields the protein CASSLLGKRDMNTEAFF.